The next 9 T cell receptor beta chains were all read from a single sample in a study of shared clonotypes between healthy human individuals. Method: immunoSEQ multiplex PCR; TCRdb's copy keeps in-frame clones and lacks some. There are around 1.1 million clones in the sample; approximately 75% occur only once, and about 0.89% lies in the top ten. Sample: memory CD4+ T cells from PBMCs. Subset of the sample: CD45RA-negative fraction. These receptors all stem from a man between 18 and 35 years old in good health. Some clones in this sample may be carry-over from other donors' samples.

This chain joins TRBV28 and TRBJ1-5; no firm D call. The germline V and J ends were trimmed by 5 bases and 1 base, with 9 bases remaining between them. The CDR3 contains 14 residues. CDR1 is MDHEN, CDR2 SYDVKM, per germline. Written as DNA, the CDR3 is TGTGCCAGCAGTCGTAGGGAGAGCAATCAGCCCCAGCATTTT. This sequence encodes CASSRRESNQPQHF.

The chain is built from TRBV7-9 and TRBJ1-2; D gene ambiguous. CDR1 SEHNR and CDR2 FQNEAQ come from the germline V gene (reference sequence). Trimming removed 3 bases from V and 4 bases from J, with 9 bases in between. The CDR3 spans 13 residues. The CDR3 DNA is TGTGCCAGCAGCTTGCAGACGGGCTATGGCTACACCTTC. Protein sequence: CASSLQTGYGYTF.

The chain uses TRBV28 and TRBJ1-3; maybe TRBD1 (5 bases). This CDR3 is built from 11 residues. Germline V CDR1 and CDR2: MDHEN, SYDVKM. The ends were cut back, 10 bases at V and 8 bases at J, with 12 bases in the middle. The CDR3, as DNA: TGTGCCACCTCGGGGGATGACACCATATATTTT. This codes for CATSGDDTIYF.

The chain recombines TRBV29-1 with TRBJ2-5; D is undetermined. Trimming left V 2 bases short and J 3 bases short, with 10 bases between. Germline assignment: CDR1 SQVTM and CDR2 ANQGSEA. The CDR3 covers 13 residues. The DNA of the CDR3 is TGCAGCGTTGAACGGCAAGCTAAAGAGACCCAGTACTTC. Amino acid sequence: CSVERQAKETQYF.

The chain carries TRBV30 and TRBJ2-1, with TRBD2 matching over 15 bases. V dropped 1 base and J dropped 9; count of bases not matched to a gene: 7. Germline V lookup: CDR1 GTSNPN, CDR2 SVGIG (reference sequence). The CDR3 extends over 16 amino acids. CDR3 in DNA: TGTGCCTGGAGTGACTGGACTAGCGGGAGGGCCTTTGAGCAGTTCTTC. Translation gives CAWSDWTSGRAFEQFF.

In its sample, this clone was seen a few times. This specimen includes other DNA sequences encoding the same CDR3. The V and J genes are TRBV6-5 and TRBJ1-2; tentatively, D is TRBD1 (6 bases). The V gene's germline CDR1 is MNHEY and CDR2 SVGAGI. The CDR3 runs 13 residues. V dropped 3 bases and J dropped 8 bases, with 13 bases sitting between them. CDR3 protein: CASSYTGAGGYTF. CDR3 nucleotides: TGTGCCAGCAGTTATACGGGGGCAGGCGGCTACACCTTC.

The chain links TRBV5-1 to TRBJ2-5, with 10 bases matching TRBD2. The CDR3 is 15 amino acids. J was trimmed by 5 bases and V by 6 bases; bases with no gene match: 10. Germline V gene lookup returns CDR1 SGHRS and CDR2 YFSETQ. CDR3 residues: CASTDAGLAMETQYF. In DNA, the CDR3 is TGCGCCAGCACCGACGCGGGACTAGCGATGGAGACCCAGTACTTC.

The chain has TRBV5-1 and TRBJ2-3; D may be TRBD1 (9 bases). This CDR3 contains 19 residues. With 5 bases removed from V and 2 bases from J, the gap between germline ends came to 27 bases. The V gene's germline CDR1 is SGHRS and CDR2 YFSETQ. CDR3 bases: TGCGCCAGCAGTCCGGGACAGGGAACGGGAGGGCCTAACACAGATACGCAGTATTTT. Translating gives CASSPGQGTGGPNTDTQYF.

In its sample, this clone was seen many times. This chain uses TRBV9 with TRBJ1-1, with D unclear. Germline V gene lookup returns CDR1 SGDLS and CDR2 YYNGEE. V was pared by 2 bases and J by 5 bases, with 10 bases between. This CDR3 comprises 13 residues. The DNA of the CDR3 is TGTGCCAGCAGCGTGGGAGGGTATACTGAAGCTTTCTTT. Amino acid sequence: CASSVGGYTEAFF.